Listed here are 28 T cell receptor beta chains from one sample, sequenced in a study of radiotherapy plus CTLA-4 blockade in lung cancer. TCRdb keeps only in-frame clones here, not all; method: immunoSEQ multiplex PCR. There are some 70,000 clones in the sample; over 75% occur only once, and around 4% lies in the top ten. Specimen: peripheral blood, collected from a patient treated with radiotherapy plus ipilimumab. The receptors were sampled from a human donor with non-small cell lung cancer who had a partial response to radiotherapy plus ipilimumab.

This sequence joins TRBV7-8 and TRBJ2-7; 11 bases are a match to TRBD2. The CDR3 is 17 amino acids. The V gene's germline CDR1 is SGHVS and CDR2 FQNEAQ. The V gene end was trimmed by 5 bases and the J gene end by 2 bases; junction bases not matched to a gene: 11. The CDR3 bases are TGTGCCAGCAGCCCGACGACTAGCGGGATATCCACCTACGAGCAGTACTTC. It codes for CASSPTTSGISTYEQYF.

The gene calls are TRBV18 and TRBJ1-5; D gene ambiguous. The CDR3 has 13 residues. In germline, CDR1 is KGHSH, CDR2 LQKENI. Trimming removed 2 bases from V and 3 bases from J, with 5 bases in between. CDR3: CASSPAYNQPQHF. CDR3 nucleotides: TGTGCCAGCTCACCAGCGTACAATCAGCCCCAGCATTTT.

This clone was seen more than once but under ten times. The rearrangement uses TRBV5-1 and TRBJ2-3; D gene unclear. This CDR3 contains 14 residues. Germline loops: CDR1 SGHRS, CDR2 YFSETQ. V was cut by 4 bases and J by 1 base, with 10 bases left in between. The CDR3 loop reads CASSLFQGTDTQYF. CDR3 sequence (DNA): TGCGCCAGCAGCCTGTTCCAGGGCACAGATACGCAGTATTTT.

This clone has a single count. The chain combines TRBV5-1 with TRBJ2-1; 8 positions agree with TRBD2. This CDR3 is built from 15 residues. The ends lost 4 bases at V and 6 bases at J; junction bases unmatched: 9. Germline CDR1 is SGHRS and CDR2 is YFSETQ. The DNA of the CDR3 is TGCGCCAGCAGCCGGGAGGGGGGGCGAGTCAATGAGCAGTTCTTC. This gives the protein CASSREGGRVNEQFF.

The CDR3 coding sequence is TGCGCCAGCAGTGAGTCCGCTCGGAAGGGACTAGCGGGAGCTTACAATGAGCAGTTCTTC. This codes for CASSESARKGLAGAYNEQFF. The chain employs TRBV10-1 and TRBJ2-1; 14 bases match TRBD2. Unmatched junction bases numbered 11, after V lost 0 bases and J lost 4 bases. The CDR3 has 20 residues. The V gene's germline CDR1 is WNHNN and CDR2 SYGVQD (reference sequence).

The chain uses TRBV30 and TRBJ1-3, with 7 bases fitting TRBD1. This CDR3 region has 16 residues. The ends lost 0 bases at V and 0 bases at J; junction bases unmatched: 5. CDR1 is GTSNPN, CDR2 SVGIG, per germline (reference sequence). CDR3 nucleotide sequence: TGTGCCTGGAGTGTAGGGACAGCCAGCTCTGGAAACACCATATATTTT. This sequence encodes CAWSVGTASSGNTIYF.

The rearrangement uses TRBV7-6 and TRBJ1-1; a possible D gene is TRBD1 (6 bases). The germline V and J ends were trimmed by 0 bases and 5 bases, with 16 bases remaining between them. The CDR3 totals 16 residues. Germline V gene sequence: CDR1 SGHVS, CDR2 FNYEAQ. CDR3: CASSLAHRGAGTEAFF. DNA for the CDR3: TGTGCCAGCAGCTTAGCCCATCGGGGGGCGGGAACTGAAGCTTTCTTT.

J is TRBJ2-1 and V is TRBV28; D might be TRBD2 (5 bases). V lost 3 bases, J lost 5 bases, and 17 bases lay in between. The CDR3 is 16 residues long. Germline V gene sequence: CDR1 MDHEN, CDR2 SYDVKM. CDR3 loop: CASSLAAGIKNNEQFF. The CDR3 DNA reads TGTGCCAGCAGTTTGGCGGCCGGGATAAAAAACAATGAGCAGTTCTTC.

The chain has TRBV14 and TRBJ2-1, with 11 positions matching TRBD2. The CDR3 length is 19 residues. After removal of 4 bases from V and 0 bases from J, the junction contained 11 bases not matched to a gene. Looked up from germline, CDR1 is SGHDN and CDR2 is FVKESK. The CDR3 DNA reads TGTGCCAGCAGCCCCTTTACTCTTACTAGCGGGAGCTCCTACAATGAGCAGTTCTTC. Translated: CASSPFTLTSGSSYNEQFF.

The V gene is TRBV28, the J gene TRBJ1-5; D is possibly TRBD1 (5 bases). Deletions cut 4 bases from V and 7 bases from J, with 11 bases between. This CDR3 has 13 amino acids. Germline-derived CDR1 and CDR2 are MDHEN and SYDVKM. DNA for the CDR3: TGTGCCAGCAGTTCAATGACAGCGCAGCCCCAGCATTTT. It translates to CASSSMTAQPQHF.

This clone was found a few times. J is TRBJ2-1 and V is TRBV7-2, with 7 bases matching TRBD2. V trimming: 1 base; J trimming: 7 bases; junction bases outside the gene matches: 10. The CDR3 sequence is 16 residues long. The germline V gene encodes CDR1 SGHTA and CDR2 FQGNSA. As DNA, the CDR3 is TGTGCCAGCAGCTTAGGAGCTAGCGGAGTCATGAATGAGCAGTTCTTC. It encodes CASSLGASGVMNEQFF.

The chain uses TRBV28 and TRBJ1-2; D call uncertain. Trimming cost V 7 bases and J 2 bases, with 20 bases left between them. Germline CDR1 is MDHEN and CDR2 is SYDVKM. The CDR3 has 16 residues. The CDR3 loop reads CASMPSRGKSNYGYTF. The CDR3 DNA sequence: TGTGCCAGCATGCCCTCTCGGGGAAAATCGAACTATGGCTACACCTTC.

The chain has TRBV27 and TRBJ1-5, with 7 bases identical to TRBD1. The CDR3 contains 16 residues. CDR1 is MNHEY and CDR2 is SMNVEV in the germline V gene (reference sequence). The ends lost 7 bases at V and 2 bases at J; junction bases unmatched: 11. The CDR3 protein is CASISLNRGGNQPQHF. The DNA of the CDR3 is TGTGCCAGCATCTCTTTAAACAGGGGAGGCAATCAGCCCCAGCATTTT.

The chain links TRBV5-1 to TRBJ2-1, with 13 positions matching TRBD2. CDR3 size: 16 residues. Germline V gene lookup returns CDR1 SGHRS and CDR2 YFSETQ. Trimming cost V 1 base and J 5 bases; bases outside gene matches: 3. Here the CDR3 DNA reads TGCGCCAGCAGCTTGACGGGACTAGCGGGGCACAATGAGCAGTTCTTC. It yields the protein CASSLTGLAGHNEQFF.

The V call is TRBV5-4, the J call TRBJ2-7; weak D call: TRBD2 (6 bases). Germline loops: CDR1 SGHNT, CDR2 YYREEE (reference sequence). Trimming removed 2 bases at V and 3 bases at J, with 15 bases between. This CDR3 has 15 residues. The CDR3 bases are TGTGCCAGCAGCTTACCCGGGACGGGGGTCTACGAGCAGTACTTC. Translation gives CASSLPGTGVYEQYF.

The chain links TRBV2 to TRBJ2-1, with D unclear. CDR1 and CDR2 (germline): SNHLY, FYNNEI. The CDR3 consists of 14 residues. V lost 8 bases and J 3 bases, leaving 14 bases between the germline ends. For the CDR3, the DNA is TGTGCCAGCTCCAGCGAGACCTTCTACAATGAGCAGTTCTTC. Residues: CASSSETFYNEQFF.

The chain has TRBV5-8 and TRBJ1-1; D gene ambiguous. Trimming removed 2 bases from V and 0 bases from J, with 8 bases in between. The CDR3 totals 14 residues. Germline V gene data show CDR1 as SGHTS and CDR2 as YDEGEE. CDR3 sequence: CASSFSTMNTEAFF. CDR3 DNA sequence: TGTGCCAGCAGCTTTTCCACTATGAACACTGAAGCTTTCTTT. The whole variable domain, remainder taken from reference TRBV5-8 and TRBJ1-1, is EAGVTQSPTHLIKTRGQQATLRCSPISGHTSVYWYQQALGLGLQFLLWYDEGEERNRGNFPPRFSGRQFPNYSSELNVNALELEDSALYLCASSFSTMNTEAFFGQGTRLTVV.

The chain joins TRBV28 to TRBJ1-2; 7 bases agree with TRBD1. Germline V gives CDR1 MDHEN, CDR2 SYDVKM. After removal of 4 bases from V and 5 bases from J, the junction contained 7 bases not matched to a gene. The CDR3 loop spans 14 amino acids. In DNA, the CDR3 is TGTGCCAGCAGTTCCATCGGGACAGCATATGGCTACACCTTC. Translated, it gives CASSSIGTAYGYTF.

This sequence joins TRBV28 and TRBJ2-5; 7 bases align to TRBD2. The J call is doubtful: the DNA matches TRBJ2-7 better. The CDR3 contains 13 residues. From germline, CDR1 is MDHEN and CDR2 SYDVKM. CDR3 in DNA: TGTGCCAGCCGTATGGGAGGGCCCTACGAGCAGTACTTC. Protein: CASRMGGPYEQYF.

The rearrangement uses TRBV6-5 and TRBJ2-5; 8 bases agree with TRBD1. The closer fit of TRBJ2-7 to the DNA end suggests the J call may be wrong. The germline CDR1 and CDR2 sequences are MNHEY and SVGAGI. The CDR3 contains 14 residues. The CDR3 region is CASRRRQGQNEQYF. The CDR3 nucleotides read TGTGCCAGCAGACGAAGACAGGGGCAGAACGAGCAGTACTTC.

J is TRBJ2-4 and V is TRBV6-5, with a tentative D call TRBD2 (6 bases). Germline V gives CDR1 MNHEY, CDR2 SVGAGI. V lost 4 bases and J 5 bases, leaving 6 bases between the germline ends. This CDR3 has 12 residues. CDR3 sequence: CASSSGENIQYF. In DNA, the CDR3 is TGTGCCAGCAGTTCGGGGGAAAACATTCAGTACTTC.

The J gene is TRBJ2-7, the V gene TRBV28; a weak D match, TRBD1 (5 bases). Germline lookup yields CDR1 MDHEN and CDR2 SYDVKM. The CDR3 runs 15 residues. Trimming took off 5 bases at V and 2 bases at J, with 16 bases between the two ends. CDR3 region: CASSLRSTAPYEQYF. CDR3 in DNA: TGTGCCAGCAGTCTAAGGTCGACAGCTCCCTACGAGCAGTACTTC.

The sample holds one count of this clone. This chain joins TRBV19 and TRBJ2-1; 9 positions agree with TRBD1. This CDR3 comprises 15 residues. J was trimmed by 8 bases and V by 4 bases; bases with no gene match: 9. Germline V gene data show CDR1 as LNHDA and CDR2 as SQIVND (reference sequence). CDR3 in DNA: TGTGCCAGTAGTAGGGCCCGGGACAGGGCATATGAGCAGTTCTTC. Its protein is CASSRARDRAYEQFF.

Notes on this clone: The same CDR3 is also encoded by other DNA sequences in this sample. CDR3 nucleotides: TGTGCCTGTGGGACTGGTGTCTCCTACGAGCAGTACTTC. This gives the protein CACGTGVSYEQYF. This chain connects TRBV30 to TRBJ2-7; a weak D match, TRBD2 (6 bases). CDR3 length equals 13 residues. Trimming cost V 6 bases and J 0 bases, with 12 bases left between them. The germline gives CDR1 GTSNPN, CDR2 SVGIG (reference sequence).

This chain uses TRBV6-5 with TRBJ2-7; 7 bases fit TRBD2. The CDR3 covers 16 residues. The V segment lost 0 bases and the J segment 3 bases; nucleotides outside the gene matches: 8. Germline lookup yields CDR1 MNHEY and CDR2 SVGAGI. CDR3 protein: CASSYSSLGLDYEQYF. CDR3 bases: TGTGCCAGCAGTTACTCCTCTCTAGGACTAGACTACGAGCAGTACTTC.

The CDR3 spells CASSRWTGKGSEQYF. The CDR3 DNA follows: TGTGCCAGCAGCCGATGGACAGGGAAAGGTAGCGAGCAGTACTTC. The rearrangement joins TRBV7-2 to TRBJ2-7, with 8 bases identical to TRBD1. Germline values: CDR1 SGHTA, CDR2 FQGNSA. The CDR3 totals 15 residues. V lost 5 bases, J lost 6 bases, and 12 bases stayed unmatched.

This chain links TRBV21-1 with TRBJ2-1; no check of the table's D call, TRBD2, against the DNA was made. TRBV21-1 is an annotated pseudogene. The CDR3 has 14 amino acids. The CDR3 spells CASSKRESSNEQFF. CDR3 DNA sequence: TGTGCCAGCAGCAAGCGGGAGAGCTCCAATGAGCAGTTCTTC.

The gene calls are TRBV7-3 and TRBJ2-3; no firm D call. V shed 5 bases and J shed 1 base, with 13 bases lying between them. Germline V gives CDR1 SGHTA, CDR2 FQGTGA. The CDR3 has 15 residues. CDR3 nucleotide sequence: TGTGCCAGCAGCCCCGCGGCCAGCCGCACAGATACGCAGTATTTT. Encoded protein: CASSPAASRTDTQYF.